Shown below are 4 T cell receptor beta chains from a single sample sequenced in a study of response to subunit inactivated influenza vaccine (dated by TCRdb to the late 2010s). Libraries were prepared through RT-PCR. Sequenced on an Illumina HiSeq 2500. TCRdb cleaned the public reads at Q25 with fastp, built clones with MiXCR and kept in-frame beta chains. Rows are unified per CDR3 protein, each entry keeping the most common DNA and genes. For this sample there are 400,000 to 650,000 distinct CDR3 sequences; around 7.9% appear just once. Around 13% of the sample is held by the ten biggest clonotypes. Specimen: PBMCs from blood, collected about 24 months after vaccination. These receptors came from a man in his fifties or sixties who received an inactivated influenza vaccine. Donor details come from another sample of the same person, matched by shared clones.

This clonotype came up many times. V gene TRBV6-5 combines with J gene TRBJ2-5; no firm D call. The germline V gene encodes CDR1 MNHEY and CDR2 SVGAGI. Trimming shortened V by 6 bases and J by 1 base, and 12 bases separated the two germline ends. The CDR3 contains 14 residues. The CDR3 sequence: CASSYRRFQETQYF. DNA of the CDR3: TGTGCCAGCAGCTATAGACGGTTCCAAGAGACCCAGTACTTC.

This clonotype has more than one count but fewer than ten. The chain is built from TRBV5-6 and TRBJ2-5; D perhaps matches TRBD2 (5 bases). The germline CDR1 and CDR2 sequences are SGHDT and YYEEEE. The CDR3 has 15 amino acids. The ends were cut back, 6 bases at V and 0 bases at J, with 15 bases in the middle. CDR3 protein: CASTKPGWYQETQYF. The CDR3 coding sequence is TGTGCCAGCACGAAACCGGGGTGGTACCAAGAGACCCAGTACTTC.

This clonotype appeared a few times. This chain uses TRBV5-5 with TRBJ2-5, with unresolved D. With 0 bases removed from V and 5 bases from J, the gap between germline ends came to 8 bases. The V gene's germline CDR1 is SGHKS and CDR2 YYEKEE (reference sequence). The CDR3 sequence is 13 residues long. The CDR3 DNA follows: TGTGCCAGCAGCTTGGAGAGAAGGGAGACCCAGTACTTC. This encodes CASSLERRETQYF.

This clonotype was detected a few times. The chain employs TRBV12-3 or TRBV12-4 and TRBJ2-3, with D perhaps TRBD1 (7 bases). This CDR3 comprises 14 residues. The V gene lost 6 bases and the J gene lost 1 base, with 11 bases spanning the gap. CDR3 sequence reads: CASRRGTGTDTQYF. In DNA, the CDR3 is TGTGCCAGCAGACGCGGGACAGGCACAGATACGCAGTATTTT.